The 29 T cell receptor beta chains given below trace back to one sample, sequenced in a study of technical replicates of blood from a handful of donors. The data were produced by immunoSEQ multiplex PCR, yet TCRdb's version contains in-frame clones alone and is incomplete. There are about 81,000 clones in the sample; 90% to 97% occur only once, and around 0.2% lies in the top ten. The specimen was T cells isolated from PBMCs. All receptors come from a human donor in good health.

This sequence joins TRBV15 and TRBJ2-1; a weak D match, TRBD1 (6 bases). The CDR3 extends over 19 amino acids. Germline CDR1 is LNHNV and CDR2 is YYDKDF (reference sequence). V was cut by 0 bases and J by 4 bases, with 22 bases left in between. CDR3 residues: CATSREPMGADSSYNEQFF. CDR3 in DNA: TGTGCCACCAGCAGAGAGCCTATGGGTGCGGACAGCTCTTACAATGAGCAGTTCTTC.

This chain links TRBV5-4 with TRBJ2-1; 7 nucleotides match TRBD2. V gave up 3 bases and J gave up 4 bases; unmatched junction bases: 7. Germline CDR1 SGHNT, CDR2 YYREEE (reference sequence). CDR3 length: 15 residues. CDR3 coding DNA: TGTGCCAGCAGCTCTCCGGGACTATCTTACAATGAGCAGTTCTTC. Residues: CASSSPGLSYNEQFF.

The gene calls are TRBV9 and TRBJ1-5, with 8 bases identical to TRBD1. Per germline, CDR1 SGDLS and CDR2 YYNGEE. The ends lost 3 bases at V and 9 bases at J; junction bases unmatched: 8. The CDR3 runs to 14 residues. The CDR3 sequence: CASSGNRGNWPQHF. The CDR3 DNA reads as TGTGCCAGCAGCGGAAACAGGGGGAATTGGCCCCAGCATTTT.

The chain recombines TRBV15 with TRBJ1-2; TRBD1 matches at 12 bases. Germline CDR1 LNHNV, CDR2 YYDKDF (reference sequence). Unmatched junction bases numbered 3, after V lost 0 bases and J lost 10 bases. This CDR3 contains 14 residues. CDR3 amino acids: CATSRDRDRGLYTF. DNA of the CDR3: TGTGCCACCAGCAGAGACCGGGACAGGGGGCTCTACACCTTC.

A single count supports this clone. V usage is TRBV9 and J usage is TRBJ2-3; D might be TRBD2 (6 bases). Germline lookup yields CDR1 SGDLS and CDR2 YYNGEE. Trimming cost V 3 bases and J 1 base, with 12 bases left between them. The CDR3 sequence is 15 residues long. CDR3 loop: CASSEGGGGTDTQYF. The CDR3 DNA sequence: TGTGCCAGCAGCGAGGGAGGCGGGGGCACAGATACGCAGTATTTT.

V is TRBV6-6 and J is TRBJ2-5; 10 nucleotides align to TRBD1. The CDR3 is 14 amino acids. Germline trimming cut 7 bases from V and 4 bases from J; bases unmatched to any gene: 6. CDR1 and CDR2 (germline): MNHNY, SVGAGI (reference sequence). As DNA, the CDR3 is TGTGCCAGCAACCGGGACAGGGGCCCAGAGACCCAGTACTTC. Translating gives CASNRDRGPETQYF.

The V gene is TRBV29-1, the J gene TRBJ1-2; D is unclear. V was clipped by 5 bases and J by 10 bases, with 14 bases between them. CDR1 SQVTM and CDR2 ANQGSEA come from the germline V gene. This CDR3 region has 11 residues. CDR3 sequence reads: CSVHAGGVYTF. The DNA for the CDR3 is TGCAGCGTTCACGCGGGAGGAGTCTACACCTTC.

This rearrangement joins TRBV12-5 to TRBJ1-1; D uncertain. V was pared by 4 bases and J by 5 bases, with 14 bases between. This CDR3 spans 14 amino acids. CDR1 and CDR2 (germline): LGHNT, FRNRAP. CDR3 coding DNA: TGTGCTAGTGGTTCCTCCCCCCTTGAGACTGAAGCTTTCTTT. Residues: CASGSSPLETEAFF.

This clone has more than one count but fewer than ten. V gene TRBV30 combines with J gene TRBJ1-2; D gene ambiguous. Between the trimmed V and J ends, which lost 2 bases and 4 bases, there was a span of 8 bases. This CDR3 has 12 amino acids. CDR1 and CDR2 (germline): GTSNPN, SVGIG (reference sequence). The DNA of the CDR3 is TGTGCCTGGAGTAGAGAGTTCTATGGCTACACCTTC. This codes for CAWSREFYGYTF.

V gene TRBV19 combines with J gene TRBJ1-1; D is uncertain. This CDR3 contains 14 residues. The V end lost 3 bases, the J end lost 0 bases, and 8 bases lay between the germline ends. Looked up from germline, CDR1 is LNHDA and CDR2 is SQIVND (reference sequence). CDR3 nucleotide sequence: TGTGCCAGTAGTATCCAACATATGAACACTGAAGCTTTCTTT. Translated: CASSIQHMNTEAFF. Full variable domain (rest looked up from reference TRBV19 and TRBJ1-1): DGGITQSPKYLFRKEGQNVTLSCEQNLNHDAMYWYRQDPGQGLRLIYYSQIVNDFQKGDIAEGYSVSREKKESFPLTVTSAQKNPTAFYLCASSIQHMNTEAFFGQGTRLTVV.

The chain combines TRBV28 with TRBJ1-2; 8 bases fit TRBD1. Germline values: CDR1 MDHEN, CDR2 SYDVKM. J was trimmed by 7 bases and V by 6 bases; bases with no gene match: 10. CDR3 size: 14 residues. The CDR3 nucleotides are TGTGCCAGCAGCCCATCGGACAGGGAAGCTGGCTACACCTTC. Encoded protein: CASSPSDREAGYTF.

The J gene is TRBJ2-7, the V gene TRBV30; possible D gene TRBD2, 5 bases. V lost 3 bases to trimming and J lost 0 bases, with 12 bases between them. CDR3 size: 14 residues. Germline loops: CDR1 GTSNPN, CDR2 SVGIG (reference sequence). CDR3 protein: CAWRRTGSSYEQYF. CDR3 DNA: TGTGCCTGGAGGAGGACTGGAAGCTCCTACGAGCAGTACTTC.

V usage is TRBV6-6 and J usage is TRBJ2-1; possibly TRBD2 for D (6 bases). The CDR3 sequence is 13 residues long. Germline V gene lookup returns CDR1 MNHNY and CDR2 SVGAGI (reference sequence). The CDR3 DNA sequence: TGTGCTTCCAGCGGGCCAGCAAATAATGAGCAGTTCTTC. The encoded protein is CASSGPANNEQFF.

V and J are TRBV5-6 and TRBJ2-1; a weak D match, TRBD2 (5 bases). Germline values: CDR1 SGHDT, CDR2 YYEEEE. There are 16 residues in the CDR3. V lost 0 bases to trimming and J lost 4 bases, with 14 bases between them. The CDR3 DNA follows: TGTGCCAGCAGCTTGGGAACTCTACTAGGTTACAATGAGCAGTTCTTC. This sequence encodes CASSLGTLLGYNEQFF.

This clone was picked up one time. The V gene is TRBV25-1, the J gene TRBJ2-2; D is ambiguous. The CDR3 sequence is 15 residues long. Germline V CDR1 and CDR2: MGHDK, SYGVNS. V gave up 8 bases and J gave up 1 base, with 14 bases separating them. CDR3: CASSQAQMNTGELFF. The CDR3 DNA sequence: TGTGCCAGCTCGCAGGCCCAGATGAACACCGGGGAGCTGTTTTTT. Full variable domain (outside the CDR3, taken from reference TRBV25-1 and TRBJ2-2): EADIYQTPRYLVIGTGKKITLECSQTMGHDKMYWYQQDPGMELHLIHYSYGVNSTEKGDLSSESTVSRIRTEHFPLTLESARPSHTSQYLCASSQAQMNTGELFFGEGSRLTVL.

The V call is TRBV11-3, the J call TRBJ1-6; tentative D call: TRBD1 (6 bases). Trimming took off 0 bases at V and 7 bases at J, with 13 bases between the two ends. The CDR3 totals 16 residues. CDR1 is SGHNT and CDR2 is YENEEA in the germline V gene. The CDR3 loop reads CASSLDKGVRNSPLHF. The CDR3 DNA reads TGTGCCAGCAGCTTAGATAAGGGGGTGAGAAATTCACCCCTCCACTTT. Based on the CDR3 plus reference TRBV11-3 and TRBJ1-6, the full variable domain is EAGVVQSPRYKIIEKKQPVAFWCNPISGHNTLYWYLQNLGQGPELLIRYENEEAVDDSQLPKDRFSAERLKGVDSTLKIQPAELGDSAVYLCASSLDKGVRNSPLHFGNGTRLTVT.

The chain carries TRBV2 and TRBJ2-7; TRBD1 is a possible D gene (5 bases). Germline CDR1 and CDR2: SNHLY and FYNNEI. The CDR3 is made up of 17 amino acids. Trimming shortened V by 2 bases and J by 5 bases, and 22 bases separated the two germline ends. CDR3 amino acids: CASSELVVDPKGHEQYF. The CDR3 DNA sequence: TGTGCCAGCAGTGAATTGGTCGTGGATCCCAAGGGGCACGAGCAGTACTTC.

The CDR3 DNA follows: TGTGCCAGCAGTTACTTCGGCGGGGGGAGCCACGAGCAGTACTTC. Amino acid sequence: CASSYFGGGSHEQYF. The V call is TRBV6-6, the J call TRBJ2-7; 8 nucleotides agree with TRBD2. There are 15 residues in the CDR3. CDR1 is MNHNY and CDR2 is SVGAGI in the germline V gene (reference sequence). The V segment lost 1 base and the J segment 5 bases; nucleotides outside the gene matches: 7.

The chain employs TRBV7-9 and TRBJ2-7, with 8 bases matching TRBD1. Germline V gives CDR1 SEHNR, CDR2 FQNEAQ (reference sequence). V shed 5 bases, J shed 0 bases, and the junction held 9 bases outside the gene matches. This CDR3 is built from 16 residues. The CDR3 is CASSPGTGGNSYEQYF. CDR3 nucleotides: TGTGCCAGCAGCCCCGGGACAGGCGGTAACTCCTACGAGCAGTACTTC.

The chain joins TRBV9 to TRBJ1-2, with a possible D match to TRBD1 (6 bases). V was clipped by 0 bases and J by 4 bases, with 13 bases between them. The CDR3 runs 15 residues. The germline V gene has CDR1 SGDLS and CDR2 YYNGEE. This chain's CDR3 is CASSVATGQFYGYTF. CDR3 bases: TGTGCCAGCAGCGTAGCTACAGGACAGTTCTATGGCTACACCTTC.

The rearrangement uses TRBV6-4 and TRBJ2-1; 7 bases line up with TRBD1. This CDR3 has 13 amino acids. V trimming: 3 bases; J trimming: 6 bases; junction bases outside the gene matches: 2. Per the germline V gene, CDR1 is MRHNA and CDR2 is SNTAGT. The CDR3 loop is CASSETGTNEQFF. The CDR3 DNA is TGTGCCAGCAGTGAGACAGGGACCAATGAGCAGTTCTTC.

V usage is TRBV28 and J usage is TRBJ2-3, with 12 bases that match TRBD2. The CDR3 has 15 residues. Germline trimming cut 8 bases from V and 3 bases from J; bases unmatched to any gene: 6. Germline CDR1 is MDHEN and CDR2 is SYDVKM. CDR3 residues: CASSTSGSLTDTQYF. The CDR3, as DNA: TGTGCCAGCTCGACTAGCGGGAGTCTTACAGATACGCAGTATTTT.

The chain joins TRBV19 to TRBJ1-3; D is possibly TRBD1 (6 bases). This CDR3 has 17 residues. Between the trimmed V and J ends, which lost 7 bases and 2 bases, there was a span of 21 bases. Germline CDR1 reads LNHDA; CDR2 reads SQIVND (reference sequence). The CDR3 region has the DNA TGTGCCAGTACCCCCCGGGCGGGGGCGTTTACTGGAAACACCATATATTTT. This encodes CASTPRAGAFTGNTIYF.

The CDR3 loop reads CASKNSGTGTGELFF. The CDR3, as DNA: TGTGCCAGCAAAAACTCCGGGACAGGGACCGGGGAGCTGTTTTTT. The rearrangement links TRBV25-1 to TRBJ2-2; 9 nucleotides line up with TRBD1. The J segment lost 5 bases and the V segment lost 7 bases, leaving 8 bases of the junction unmatched. Germline V CDR1 and CDR2: MGHDK, SYGVNS. CDR3 length equals 15 residues.

The rearrangement links TRBV6-5 to TRBJ1-1; 8 bases are shared with TRBD1. J lost 1 base, V lost 6 bases, and 7 bases had no gene match. The CDR3 is made up of 15 amino acids. Germline CDR1 and CDR2: MNHEY and SVGAGI. CDR3 region: CASRSPGQGNTEAFF. DNA for the CDR3: TGTGCCAGCAGATCACCAGGACAGGGGAACACTGAAGCTTTCTTT.

The rearrangement links TRBV7-2 to TRBJ1-4; the match to TRBD1 covers 7 bases. V lost 5 bases and J lost 5; bases outside the gene matches: 5. The CDR3 is 14 residues long. Per germline, CDR1 SGHTA and CDR2 FQGNSA. CDR3 loop: CASSLGQLNEKLFF. CDR3 coding DNA: TGTGCCAGCAGCCTGGGACAGCTAAATGAAAAACTGTTTTTT.

The rearrangement joins TRBV5-1 to TRBJ1-3, with D perhaps matching TRBD1 (6 bases). In germline, CDR1 is SGHRS, CDR2 YFSETQ. V lost 6 bases, J lost 0 bases, and 22 bases lay in between. This CDR3 contains 18 residues. CDR3 sequence reads: CASTPDSYDLVSGNTIYF. Written as DNA, the CDR3 is TGCGCCAGCACCCCGGACAGTTATGACCTCGTCTCTGGAAACACCATATATTTT.

The J gene is TRBJ2-3, the V gene TRBV13, with 8 positions matching TRBD1. This CDR3 is 15 amino acids long. Unmatched junction bases numbered 7, after V lost 5 bases and J lost 3 bases. The germline V gene has CDR1 PRHDT and CDR2 FYEKMQ (reference sequence). This chain's CDR3 is CASSGTGGMTDTQYF. Written as DNA, the CDR3 is TGTGCCAGCAGCGGAACAGGGGGGATGACAGATACGCAGTATTTT. The variable domain in full, with the rest retrieved from reference TRBV13 and TRBJ2-3, is AAGVIQSPRHLIKEKRETATLKCYPIPRHDTVYWYQQGPGQDPQFLISFYEKMQSDKGSIPDRFSAQQFSDYHSELNMSSLELGDSALYFCASSGTGGMTDTQYFGPGTRLTVL.

The chain recombines TRBV9 with TRBJ2-1; TRBD1 agrees at 10 bases. The CDR3 loop spans 14 amino acids. Germline loops: CDR1 SGDLS, CDR2 YYNGEE. The ends lost 1 base at V and 8 bases at J; junction bases unmatched: 3. CDR3 DNA: TGTGCCAGCAGCGTATGGGGACAGGGGTATGAGCAGTTCTTC. Encoded protein: CASSVWGQGYEQFF.